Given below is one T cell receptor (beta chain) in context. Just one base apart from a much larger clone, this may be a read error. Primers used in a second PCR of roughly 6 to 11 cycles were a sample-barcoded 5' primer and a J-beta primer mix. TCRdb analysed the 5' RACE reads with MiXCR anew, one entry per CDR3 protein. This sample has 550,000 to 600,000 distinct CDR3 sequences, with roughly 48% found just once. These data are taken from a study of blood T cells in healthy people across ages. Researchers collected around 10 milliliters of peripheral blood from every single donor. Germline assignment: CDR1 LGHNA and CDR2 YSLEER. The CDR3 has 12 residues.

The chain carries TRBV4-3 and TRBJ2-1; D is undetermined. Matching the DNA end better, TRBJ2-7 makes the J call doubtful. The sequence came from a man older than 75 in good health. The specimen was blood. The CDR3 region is CASSQSYNEQYF. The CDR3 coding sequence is TGCGCCAGCAGCCAATCTTACAATGAGCAGTACTTC.